This T cell receptor beta chain was recovered during a study of cytomegalovirus exposure and HLA in healthy donors. Turning to the study itself: In a later analysis, it was reported that the roughly 120 validation repertoires had been produced on the same platform as the 550 to 850 repertoires belonging to the first cohort.

Clones were read by immunoSEQ multiplex PCR, and TCRdb kept only the in-frame ones, dropping some. The sample consists of around 250,000 clones, almost 90% of them appearing once. Germline CDR1 and CDR2: MDHEN and SYDVKM. Trimming left V 2 bases short and J 4 bases short, with 4 bases between. The CDR3 sequence is 12 residues long. In the case of this clone: Its antigen is unidentified.

The study's findings and limits: Cytomegalovirus-associated status was assigned to about 150 TCR beta chains. In vitro assays verified that three CMV-associated chains recognized CMV antigens specifically.

The sequence was collected from a woman between 18 and 30 years old in good health and CMV-seronegative. The source material was PBMCs. The rearrangement joins TRBV28 to TRBJ2-3; no clear D. CDR3 bases: TGTGCCAGCAGTTTACTATCAGATACGCAGTATTTT. Its translation is CASSLLSDTQYF. The full variable domain, rest sourced from reference TRBV28 and TRBJ2-3, is DVKVTQSSRYLVKRTGEKVFLECVQDMDHENMFWYRQDPGLGLRLIYFSYDVKMKEKGDIPEGYSVSREKKERFSLILESASTNQTSMYLCASSLLSDTQYFGPGTRLTVL.